This TCR beta chain derives from a study of CD8 T cells in Susac syndrome. TCR beta sequencing was performed on blood CD8+ and CD4+ T cells. Treatment-naive patients with stable or active relapsing-remitting disease served as multiple sclerosis controls. Purification of the CD8+ and CD4+ T cells relied on negative isolation, and TEMRA cells underwent FACS enrichment. Random hexamers were used to reverse transcribe the RNA input (about 0.5 to 1 ug). Amplification of TCR beta CDR3 used immunoSEQ multiplex PCR across 54 Vbeta and 13 Jbeta. TCRdb re-derived calls from the immunoSEQ multiplex PCR reads in MiXCR, one entry per CDR3 protein. The sample includes about 400,000 distinct CDR3 sequences, approximately 89% of them seen just once. Germline values: CDR1 MNHEY, CDR2 SMNVEV (reference sequence). The CDR3 has 14 residues. The V end was cut by 4 bases, the J end by 1 base, with 7 bases between.

The clonotype originates from a human donor with multiple sclerosis. The V gene is TRBV27, the J gene TRBJ2-2, with a possible D match to TRBD1 (6 bases). What was sequenced was CD8+ T cells from PBMCs. The chain's CDR3 is CASSSGENTGELFF. In DNA, the CDR3 is TGTGCCAGCAGTTCAGGGGAGAACACCGGGGAGCTGTTTTTT.